Listed here are 3 T cell receptor beta chains from one sample, sequenced in a study of tumor-infiltrating lymphocytes in localized non-small cell lung cancer. Clones were sequenced by immunoSEQ multiplex PCR, and TCRdb holds only the in-frame ones, with some missing. The sample contains about 14,000 clones, approximately 68% of which appear only once. Source material: lung tumor tissue. These receptor sequences come from a human donor with non-small cell lung cancer.

The V call is TRBV7-6, the J call TRBJ1-1; TRBD1 matches 8 bases. The trim removed 5 bases at V and 3 bases at J, leaving 5 bases unmatched. The CDR3 spans 14 residues. CDR1 is SGHVS and CDR2 is FNYEAQ in the germline V gene. CDR3 DNA sequence: TGTGCCAGCAGCCCCGGACAGGGTCACACTGAAGCTTTCTTT. Its translation is CASSPGQGHTEAFF.

CDR3 sequence: CASSDAGGADTQYF. For the CDR3, the DNA is TGTGCCAGCAGTGATGCGGGAGGGGCAGATACGCAGTATTTT. The chain is built from TRBV27 and TRBJ2-3; 9 positions agree with TRBD2. This CDR3 is 14 amino acids long. Germline V CDR1 and CDR2: MNHEY, SMNVEV (reference sequence). Germline trimming cut 5 bases from V and 4 bases from J; bases unmatched to any gene: 4.

The V and J genes are TRBV29-1 and TRBJ1-2; D gene uncertain. The length of the CDR3 is 14 residues. V gave up 0 bases and J gave up 5 bases, with 13 bases separating them. Germline V gives CDR1 SQVTM, CDR2 ANQGSEA. CDR3 in DNA: TGCAGCGTTGAAGATCCTCAGAGCGTATATGGCTACACCTTC. It yields the protein CSVEDPQSVYGYTF.